The text below deals with one T cell receptor beta chain. This entry belongs to a study of blood T cell repertoires in COVID-19. The protocol was immunoSEQ multiplex PCR, while the TCRdb copy is restricted to in-frame clones and leaves out a portion. The sample records about 130,000 clones, 84% being singletons. The CDR3 totals 19 residues. J lost 0 bases, V lost 1 base, and 12 bases had no gene match. Per the germline V gene, CDR1 is SGHVS and CDR2 is FNYEAQ. The rearrangement joins TRBV7-6 to TRBJ2-3; 8 bases align to TRBD2. Sequencing was carried out using peripheral blood. The TCR comes from a human donor in a cohort sampled during active COVID-19. Here the CDR3 reads CASSLEQAGARHSTDTQYF. For the CDR3, the DNA is TGTGCCAGCAGCTTAGAGCAAGCGGGGGCCAGACATAGCACAGATACGCAGTATTTT.